This TCR beta chain was sequenced during a study of T cells after yellow fever vaccination. The CDR3 has 14 amino acids. V shed 9 bases and J shed 2 bases, with 11 bases lying between them. Germline CDR1 reads LNHDA; CDR2 reads SQIVND (reference sequence). The study made its TCR cDNA through 5'RACE template switching. That step introduced a universal primer site along with UMIs. TCRdb used MiXCR to reprocess the 5' RACE reads, holding one entry per CDR3 protein. The table lists some 80,000 distinct CDR3 sequences, roughly 13% of them singletons. General study results and limits: A weaker but faster secondary response was observed, peaking on day 5 versus 15. Contaminating bulk clonotypes could be abundant in FACS-sorted repertoires.

The origin of this receptor is a man between 18 and 35 years old who received the YFV17D yellow fever vaccine. This rearrangement joins TRBV19 to TRBJ2-6; D uncertain. This sample comprised CD8+ T cells not binding an NS4B(214-222) dextramer, sorted from PBMCs, obtained about 21 days after the first yellow fever vaccination. DNA for the CDR3: TGTGCCAGCACCACAACGCCTGGGGCCAACGTCCTGACTTTC. Translation: CASTTTPGANVLTF.